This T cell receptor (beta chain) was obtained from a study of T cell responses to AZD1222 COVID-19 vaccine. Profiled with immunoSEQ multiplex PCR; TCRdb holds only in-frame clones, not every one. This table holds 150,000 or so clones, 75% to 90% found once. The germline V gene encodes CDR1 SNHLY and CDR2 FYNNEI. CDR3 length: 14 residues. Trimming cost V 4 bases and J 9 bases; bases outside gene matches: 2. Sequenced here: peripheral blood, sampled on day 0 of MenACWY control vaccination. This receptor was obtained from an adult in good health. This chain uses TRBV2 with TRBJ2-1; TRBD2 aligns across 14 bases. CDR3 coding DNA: TGTGCCAGCAGTGGCGGACTAGCGGGGGGTGAGCAGTTCTTC. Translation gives CASSGGLAGGEQFF.